Listed here are 4 T cell receptor beta chains from one sample, sequenced in a study of human T cells and chemical hapten exposure. Researchers extracted total RNA from unfractionated whole blood. Unique molecular identifiers were linked by the library to individual cDNA molecules. TCRdb passed the reads through MiXCR, listing each CDR3 protein once. The sample consists of about 120,000 distinct CDR3 sequences, 6.5% to 10% of them appearing once. Sequencing was carried out using whole blood. The receptors stem from a human donor in good health. Some clones in this sample may be carry-over from other donors' samples.

This chain uses TRBV29-1 with TRBJ2-7, with D tentatively TRBD1 or TRBD2 (5 bases each). Germline values: CDR1 SQVTM, CDR2 ANQGSEA. Trimming left V 6 bases short and J 1 base short, with 13 bases between. CDR3 length: 13 amino acids. The CDR3 spells CSVSRDRSYEQYF. CDR3 DNA: TGCAGCGTGTCTCGGGACCGTTCCTACGAGCAGTACTTC.

Many counts were recorded for this clonotype. The V call is TRBV20-1, the J call TRBJ1-5; unclear D gene. This CDR3 comprises 12 residues. Trimming cost V 3 bases and J 7 bases, with 10 bases left between them. Germline-derived CDR1 and CDR2 are DFQATT and SNEGSKA (reference sequence). The CDR3 DNA follows: TGCAGTGCTAGTCGGGCGGGCCAGCCCCAGCATTTT. This codes for CSASRAGQPQHF.

The chain employs TRBV4-3 and TRBJ2-7, with 7 bases aligning to TRBD1. The CDR3 is made up of 15 amino acids. Germline loops: CDR1 LGHNA, CDR2 YSLEER. V gave up 4 bases and J gave up 3 bases; unmatched junction bases: 9. CDR3 DNA sequence: TGCGCCAGCAGCCTGATGACAGGGAAAGGCTACGAGCAGTACTTC. Protein product: CASSLMTGKGYEQYF.

The V gene is TRBV6-6, the J gene TRBJ2-7, with D tentatively TRBD1 (6 bases). The CDR3 is made up of 15 amino acids. Per germline, CDR1 MNHNY and CDR2 SVGAGI (reference sequence). Trimming removed 5 bases at V and 7 bases at J, with 21 bases between. DNA of the CDR3: TGTGCCAGCAGTCACCCCAAGGGGGTGGTTGAGGAGCAGTACTTC. It yields the protein CASSHPKGVVEEQYF.